The 2 T cell receptor beta chains below all came from one sample that was sequenced in a study of cytomegalovirus exposure and HLA in healthy donors. The PCR ran on 60 Vbeta and 13 Jbeta primers. Here immunoSEQ multiplex PCR was the method, and the copy in TCRdb shows in-frame clones only, minus some. The sample includes 93,000 or so clones, roughly 77% of them seen just once. The sample consisted of PBMCs. These receptors all come from a woman in her late teens or twenties in good health and CMV-seropositive.

The rearrangement links TRBV7-2 to TRBJ1-4; 12 bases map to TRBD1. Per the germline V gene, CDR1 is SGHTA and CDR2 is FQGNSA. The CDR3 runs to 17 residues. Losses at the gene ends were 1 base for V and 7 bases for J; bases not matched to a gene: 7. The CDR3 reads CASSLGGQGALGEKLFF. The CDR3 DNA reads as TGTGCCAGCAGCTTAGGGGGACAGGGGGCTCTGGGTGAAAAACTGTTTTTT.

The rearrangement links TRBV7-8 to TRBJ1-5, with D uncertain. CDR1 and CDR2 (germline): SGHVS, FQNEAQ. The CDR3 runs 15 residues. The germline V and J ends were trimmed by 4 bases and 3 bases, with 13 bases remaining between them. CDR3 region: CASSSLGGINQPQHF. The DNA for the CDR3 is TGTGCCAGCAGCTCCCTGGGCGGGATCAATCAGCCCCAGCATTTT.